This TCR beta chain stems from a study of blood T cells in healthy people across ages. Primed by a sample-barcoded 5' primer and a J-beta primer mix, a second PCR proceeded for roughly 7 to 12 cycles. One entry per CDR3 protein results from TCRdb running MiXCR on the 5' RACE reads. The profile shows about 780,000 distinct CDR3 sequences, around half of them singletons. This TCR derives from a man of 80 years or more in good health. The sample consisted of blood.

CDR3 in DNA: TGTGCCAGCAGTCCAGGGACAGGGAGAATGAACTATGGCTACACCTTC. Its protein is CASSPGTGRMNYGYTF. The chain combines TRBV28 with TRBJ1-2, with 9 bases fitting TRBD1. The trim removed 5 bases at V and 2 bases at J, leaving 9 bases unmatched. This CDR3 is built from 16 residues. Germline assignment: CDR1 MDHEN and CDR2 SYDVKM.